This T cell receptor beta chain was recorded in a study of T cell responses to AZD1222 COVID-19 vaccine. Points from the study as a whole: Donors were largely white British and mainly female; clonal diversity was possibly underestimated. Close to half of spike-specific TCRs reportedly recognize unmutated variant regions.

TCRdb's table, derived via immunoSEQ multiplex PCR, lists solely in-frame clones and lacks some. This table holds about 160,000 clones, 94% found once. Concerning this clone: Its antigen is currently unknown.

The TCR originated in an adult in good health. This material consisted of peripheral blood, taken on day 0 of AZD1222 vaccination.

The CDR3 is CASSVSGHQETQYF. CDR3 in DNA: TGCGCCAGCAGTGTTTCGGGACACCAAGAGACCCAGTACTTC. The rearrangement uses TRBV10-2 and TRBJ2-5; the D call may be TRBD1 or TRBD2 (5 bases each). Trimming stripped 4 bases from V and 0 bases from J, with 9 bases between. There are 14 residues in the CDR3. Germline CDR1 WSHSY, CDR2 SAAADI.